The next 10 T cell receptor beta chains were all read from a single sample in a study of blood T cells in healthy people across ages. The use of a sample-barcoded 5' primer and a J-beta primer mix characterized a second PCR of roughly 6 to 11 cycles. Each CDR3 protein gets one entry after TCRdb re-called the 5' RACE reads with MiXCR. Counted here are hundreds of thousands of distinct CDR3 sequences, approximately 31% occurring once; the ten biggest clones make up 15%. The sequencing sample was made of blood. These receptors were collected from a woman of 80 years or more in good health.

This chain links TRBV5-1 with TRBJ1-1; the D gene is possibly TRBD1 (6 bases). Trimming shortened V by 7 bases and J by 3 bases, and 13 bases separated the two germline ends. The germline gives CDR1 SGHRS, CDR2 YFSETQ. The CDR3 totals 13 residues. The CDR3 nucleotides are TGCGCCAGCCGCAATCAGGGGCACACTGAAGCTTTCTTT. It encodes CASRNQGHTEAFF.

This clonotype showed up just once. The rearrangement joins TRBV10-3 to TRBJ2-7; 9 positions agree with TRBD1. After removal of 6 bases from V and 7 bases from J, the junction contained 10 bases not matched to a gene. The CDR3 sequence is 14 residues long. Germline-derived CDR1 and CDR2 are ENHRY and SYGVKD. The CDR3, as DNA: TGTGCCATCAGACCGGGACAGGGACGAGGAGAGCAGTACTTC. This sequence encodes CAIRPGQGRGEQYF.

The gene calls are TRBV30 and TRBJ2-5; the D gene is possibly TRBD1 (6 bases). The CDR3 has 14 amino acids. V was pared by 4 bases and J by 5 bases, with 17 bases between. The germline gives CDR1 GTSNPN, CDR2 SVGIG (reference sequence). The CDR3 DNA is TGTGCCTGGACCACCGGGGACACGGGGGAGACCCAGTACTTC. Protein product: CAWTTGDTGETQYF.

This clonotype was seen repeatedly, ten times or more. The chain uses TRBV7-3 and TRBJ2-3, with TRBD2 matching over 9 bases. Germline-derived CDR1 and CDR2 are SGHTA and FQGTGA. The CDR3 has 16 amino acids. With V trimmed by 4 bases and J by 4 bases, 9 bases remained unmatched. CDR3 amino acids: CASSSPSGVRADTQYF. Here the CDR3 DNA reads TGTGCCAGCAGCTCACCTAGCGGGGTACGAGCAGATACGCAGTATTTT.

This clonotype was counted at least ten times. This chain links TRBV29-1 with TRBJ2-3; no firm D call. The germline V gene has CDR1 SQVTM and CDR2 ANQGSEA. Deletions cut 5 bases from V and 5 bases from J, with 11 bases between. The CDR3 loop spans 12 amino acids. The CDR3 here is CSVSPQLDTQYF. The CDR3 DNA reads TGCAGCGTTTCTCCGCAGTTAGATACGCAGTATTTT.

V gene TRBV29-1 combines with J gene TRBJ2-1, with TRBD1 matching 8 bases. The V gene end was trimmed by 7 bases and the J gene end by 10 bases; junction bases not matched to a gene: 9. The CDR3 has 12 residues. Germline V gene data show CDR1 as SQVTM and CDR2 as ANQGSEA. CDR3 residues: CSAGQGSYEQFF. Written as DNA, the CDR3 is TGCAGCGCCGGACAGGGATCCTACGAGCAGTTCTTC.

This clonotype has ten or more counts. The rearrangement joins TRBV7-9 to TRBJ2-1; 7 nucleotides match TRBD2. The CDR3 spans 13 residues. With V trimmed by 4 bases and J by 9 bases, 6 bases remained unmatched. CDR1 and CDR2 from the germline V gene are SEHNR and FQNEAQ (reference sequence). CDR3 amino acids: CASSSYSGFEQFF. DNA for the CDR3: TGTGCCAGCAGCTCCTATAGCGGGTTTGAGCAGTTCTTC.

This clonotype was seen repeatedly, ten times or more. The chain has TRBV5-6 and TRBJ2-3; D is unresolved. The CDR3 runs 14 residues. Germline assignment: CDR1 SGHDT and CDR2 YYEEEE. V dropped 0 bases and J dropped 3 bases, with 8 bases sitting between them. CDR3 loop: CASSLVSNTDTQYF. The CDR3 DNA reads TGTGCCAGCAGCTTGGTCTCGAATACAGATACGCAGTATTTT.

This clonotype was observed at least ten times. This sequence joins TRBV3-1 and TRBJ2-2; no clear D. The CDR3 extends over 12 amino acids. Trimming left V 4 bases short and J 6 bases short, with 6 bases between. CDR1 and CDR2 (germline): LGHDT, YNNKEL (reference sequence). The CDR3 is CASSPRAGELFF. The CDR3 nucleotides read TGTGCCAGCAGCCCTCGGGCCGGGGAGCTGTTTTTT. Full variable domain (remainder filled in from reference TRBV3-1 and TRBJ2-2): DTAVSQTPKYLVTQMGNDKSIKCEQNLGHDTMYWYKQDSKKFLKIMFSYNNKELIINETVPNRFSPKSPDKAHLNLHINSLELGDSAVYFCASSPRAGELFFGEGSRLTVL.

This clonotype showed up just once. A much larger clone sits a single nucleotide away, making a read error possible. The chain joins TRBV10-3 to TRBJ1-5, with 12 bases identical to TRBD1. The length of the CDR3 is 16 residues. Looked up from germline, CDR1 is ENHRY and CDR2 is SYGVKD. Here the CDR3 DNA reads TGTGCCATCAGTCCGGGACAGGGGGCGGGCCATCAGCCCCAGCAGTTT. The encoded protein is CAISPGQGAGHQPQQF.